Sequencing of this TCR beta chain was carried out in a study of tumor-infiltrating lymphocytes in oesophageal squamous cell carcinoma. TCRdb used MiXCR to reprocess the PCR reads, holding one entry per CDR3 protein. The sample lists nearly 20,000 distinct CDR3 sequences; less than 45% were seen once. Germline assignment: CDR1 MNHNS and CDR2 SASEGT. The CDR3 sequence is 15 residues long. The chain couples TRBV6-1 to TRBJ2-3; 8 bases fit TRBD2. The J call may be incorrect, as the DNA end agrees better with TRBJ2-1. Sequencing was carried out using esophageal tumor tissue. This receptor was identified in a male donor with esophageal squamous cell carcinoma. CDR3 nucleotides: TGTGCCAGCAGTTACCTCCGGGGGGGCGGCGATGAGCAGTTCTTC. The encoded protein is CASSYLRGGGDEQFF.